This T cell receptor beta chain emerged from a study of T cell responses to AZD1222 COVID-19 vaccine. Here immunoSEQ multiplex PCR was the method, and the copy in TCRdb shows in-frame clones only, minus some. This table has some 74,000 clones, over 75% appearing once. The sample here was peripheral blood, taken on day 0 of AZD1222 vaccination. The source of this sequence is an adult in good health.

The CDR3 sequence: CASSQPMFPSGVVNTGELFF. Written as DNA, the CDR3 is TGCGCCAGCAGTCAACCAATGTTCCCCAGCGGGGTAGTGAACACCGGGGAGCTGTTTTTT. The chain has TRBV23-1 and TRBJ2-2, with 7 bases matching TRBD2. TRBV23-1 is given ORF status, its function remaining uncertain. The J segment lost 1 base and the V segment lost 2 bases, leaving 16 bases of the junction unmatched. The CDR3 consists of 20 residues.